This paragraph covers one T cell receptor beta chain sequence. Antigen specificity is unknown. By way of CD45RO/CCR7/CD25/CD127/CD95/CD27, the CD4+ regulatory, stem cell-like memory, central memory and naive cells were sorted. Every isolated RNA sample was fully reverse transcribed, so sequencing captured expressed TCRB transcripts. Profiled with immunoSEQ multiplex PCR; TCRdb holds only in-frame clones, not every one. In the table there are about 42,000 clones, roughly 50% of which are singletons. The data stem from a study of beta chain features in type 1 diabetes. General study results and limits: Significant though moderate, a shortening of TCRB CDR3s appeared in all four CD4+ subsets of Type 1 diabetes patients. Any PCR bias toward short templates would affect both groups alike. Across patients, naive, central memory and Treg TCRB repertoires exhibited apparently greater similarity than was observed across healthy donors.

Germline-derived CDR1 and CDR2 are SGDLS and YYNGEE. The CDR3 is 14 amino acids. V shed 3 bases, J shed 5 bases, and the junction held 5 bases outside the gene matches. This clonotype originated in a woman in her 30s in good health. This chain uses TRBV9 with TRBJ2-1, with 7 bases fitting TRBD1. The material sequenced was stem cell memory CD4+ T cells from blood. CDR3 sequence reads: CASSDRGKDNEQFF. DNA for the CDR3: TGTGCCAGCAGCGACAGGGGCAAAGACAATGAGCAGTTCTTC.